A selection of T cell receptor beta chains follows, all from one sample in a study of shared clonotypes between healthy human individuals. Clones were sequenced by immunoSEQ multiplex PCR, and TCRdb holds only the in-frame ones, with some missing. The sample holds 2 million to 2.5 million clones, around 92% seen once. Sequencing was carried out using naive CD4+ T cells from PBMCs. Every receptor here comes from a man aged 18 to 35 in good health. Some clones in this sample may be carry-over from other donors' samples. Each CDR3 is given with its conserved first and last residue. A D gene is named only where the DNA matches it firmly. Rows may omit the clone size; those that give it use once, few, many or a size class.

v_gene	j_gene	len	abundance	d_gene	CDR3nt	CDR3aa
TRBV5-1	TRBJ2-7	13	-	-	TGCGCCAGCAGCTTCGTCCAGGGCTACGAGCAGTACTTC	CASSFVQGYEQYF
TRBV6-1	TRBJ2-1	14	-	TRBD2	TGTGCCACCCTGACTAGCGGGAGCGCTCGAGAGCAGTTCTTC	CATLTSGSAREQFF
TRBV7-9	TRBJ1-5	16	-	TRBD1	TGTGCCAGCAGCTTAGGACAGGGTATTAGCAATCAGCCCCAGCATTTT	CASSLGQGISNQPQHF
TRBV29-1	TRBJ2-5	14	-	TRBD2	TGCAGCGTTGATTACGGGAGGGCTGGGGAGACCCAGTACTTC	CSVDYGRAGETQYF
TRBV28	TRBJ1-6	14	-	TRBD1	TGTGCCAGCAGTTCAACAGGGGTAAATTCACCCCTCCACTTT	CASSSTGVNSPLHF
TRBV9	TRBJ1-2	15	-	TRBD1	TGTGCCAGCAGCTCCGGGGACAGTGCCCCATATGGCTACACCTTC	CASSSGDSAPYGYTF
TRBV4-1	TRBJ2-7	18	-	-	TGCGCCAGCAGCCATGACAACACCCTAGCGCCCAACCCCTACGAGCAGTACTTC	CASSHDNTLAPNPYEQYF
TRBV27	TRBJ2-7	15	-	TRBD1	TGTGCCAGCAGTAAACGGACAGGTGAGAATTACGAGCAGTACTTC	CASSKRTGENYEQYF
TRBV2	TRBJ2-7	11	-	-	TGTGCCAGCAGGGAACTGTGGGAGCAGTACTTC	CASRELWEQYF
TRBV27	TRBJ1-4	14	-	-	TGTGCCAGCGCTCGACGGGTGCTTAATGAAAAACTGTTTTTT	CASARRVLNEKLFF
TRBV5-1	TRBJ2-1	14	-	-	TGCGCCAGCAGGGGGACCAGCTCCTACAATGAGCAGTTCTTC	CASRGTSSYNEQFF
TRBV25-1	TRBJ1-5	13	few	-	TGTGCCAGCAGTGGGCGGGTGGATCAGCCCCAGCATTTT	CASSGRVDQPQHF
TRBV5-1	TRBJ2-3	16	-	-	TGCGCCAGCAGCTTCTCTCCGCAAACTAGCACAGATACGCAGTATTTT	CASSFSPQTSTDTQYF
TRBV4-3	TRBJ2-7	14	-	-	TGCGCCAGCAGCCGACGACAGGAGGCCTACGAGCAGTACTTC	CASSRRQEAYEQYF
TRBV18	TRBJ1-1	15	-	TRBD1	TGTGCCAGCTCACCGGACAGGGGGTCGAACACTGAAGCTTTCTTT	CASSPDRGSNTEAFF
TRBV19	TRBJ2-5	14	-	-	TGTGCCAGTAGTTCCGGGCAGGGTCATGAGACCCAGTACTTC	CASSSGQGHETQYF
TRBV15	TRBJ1-5	12	-	-	TGTGCCACCAGCAGATCCGATCAGCCCCAGCATTTT	CATSRSDQPQHF
TRBV15	TRBJ2-4	15	-	TRBD2	TGTGCCACCAGCAGAGAACCCGCGGGAGGGAACATTCAGTACTTC	CATSREPAGGNIQYF
TRBV10-3	TRBJ1-5	16	-	-	TGTGCCATCAGTGAGTCGGGAGGAATTGGCAATCAGCCCCAGCATTTT	CAISESGGIGNQPQHF